This T cell receptor beta chain stems from a study of control samples from healthy donors and cancer patients. TCRdb's copy holds only in-frame clones and misses some; the assay was immunoSEQ multiplex PCR. Of about 180,000 clones listed, roughly 92% were seen once; the top ten hold 1.2% to 1.5%. V gave up 6 bases and J gave up 6 bases, with 18 bases separating them. Germline values: CDR1 MNHEY, CDR2 SVGAGI. This CDR3 has 15 amino acids. The sequence derives from a woman aged 18-35 years in good health. The V and J genes are TRBV6-5 and TRBJ2-1, with no clear D. The source material was blood. CDR3 coding DNA: TGTGCCAGCAGATCCCGCCGGTTGATGGCCAATGAGCAGTTCTTC. Its protein product is CASRSRRLMANEQFF.